What follows are 29 T cell receptor beta chains derived from one specimen sequenced in a study of T cell responses to AZD1222 COVID-19 vaccine. Clones were sequenced by immunoSEQ multiplex PCR, and TCRdb holds only the in-frame ones, with some missing. The table has 200,000 or so clones, 87% seen once. The source was peripheral blood, collected on day 0 of MenACWY control vaccination. These receptors all stem from an adult in good health.

The J gene is TRBJ2-7, the V gene TRBV15; 8 nucleotides align to TRBD1. The CDR3 is 17 residues long. J gave up 2 bases and V 0 bases, and 9 bases lay outside the gene matches. Germline CDR1 is LNHNV and CDR2 is YYDKDF (reference sequence). Here the CDR3 DNA reads TGTGCCACCAGCAGAGATGATCTGGGACAGGAACCCTACGAGCAGTACTTC. Amino acids: CATSRDDLGQEPYEQYF.

The J gene is TRBJ1-5, the V gene TRBV19; 9 bases line up with TRBD1. The CDR3 length is 15 residues. With 7 bases clipped from V and 6 bases from J, the junction kept 10 bases outside the gene matches. The germline V gene encodes CDR1 LNHDA and CDR2 SQIVND (reference sequence). As DNA, the CDR3 is TGTGCCAGTACCTTGAGGACAGGGGTCTCTCAGCCCCAGCATTTT. Translating it yields CASTLRTGVSQPQHF.

The chain couples TRBV6-2 or TRBV6-3 to TRBJ1-2; 7 bases agree with TRBD1. Losses at the gene ends were 4 bases for V and 6 bases for J; bases not matched to a gene: 5. This CDR3 region has 13 residues. Germline V gene sequence: CDR1 MNHEY, CDR2 SVGEGT. In DNA, the CDR3 is TGTGCCAGCAGTTTCGGGACAGTTAATGGCTACACCTTC. It yields the protein CASSFGTVNGYTF.

Notes on this clone: A read error may produce the germline difference seen at one junction end. The CDR3 is CASSSLRGRGLAKTGELFF. CDR3 nucleotides: TGTGCCAGCAGTTCCCTGAGGGGGCGCGGGCTAGCGAAAACCGGGGAGCTGTTTTTT. V is TRBV27 and J is TRBJ2-2; D might be TRBD1 (7 bases). The V gene's germline CDR1 is MNHEY and CDR2 SMNVEV (reference sequence). This CDR3 has 19 residues.

This clone was picked up a small number of times. The rearrangement joins TRBV5-6 to TRBJ2-7; 9 bases are a match to TRBD1. This CDR3 has 15 amino acids. CDR1 is SGHDT, CDR2 YYEEEE, per germline. After removal of 4 bases from V and 2 bases from J, the junction contained 7 bases not matched to a gene. CDR3 in amino acids: CASSRTGGYTYEQYF. The CDR3 DNA follows: TGTGCCAGCAGCCGAACAGGGGGCTATACCTACGAGCAGTACTTC.

The chain has TRBV3-1 (or the pseudogene TRBV3-2) and TRBJ2-5; 7 nucleotides align to TRBD1. J lost 7 bases, V lost 4 bases, and 15 bases had no gene match. Germline CDR1 LGHDT, CDR2 YNNKEL (reference sequence). This CDR3 comprises 16 residues. CDR3 amino acids: CASSPLRDRAVATQYF. CDR3 DNA sequence: TGTGCCAGCAGCCCACTCCGGGACAGAGCGGTTGCGACCCAGTACTTC.

The rearrangement links TRBV6-5 to TRBJ1-2; TRBD1 matches 9 bases. CDR3 length: 13 amino acids. In germline, CDR1 is MNHEY, CDR2 SVGAGI. V was clipped by 6 bases and J by 8 bases; unmatched bases: 7. The CDR3 region has the DNA TGTGCCAGCAGCAAACAGGGGGCGCCGGGCTACACCTTC. Its translation: CASSKQGAPGYTF.

The V and J genes are TRBV7-3 and TRBJ2-1, with no clear D. Germline CDR1 is SGHTA and CDR2 is FQGTGA. V lost 1 base and J 7 bases, leaving 8 bases between the germline ends. The CDR3 spans 13 residues. DNA for the CDR3: TGTGCCAGCAGCTTAAGTTCTTCAAATGAGCAGTTCTTC. Translation: CASSLSSSNEQFF.

J is TRBJ1-6 and V is TRBV11-2; D remains unclear. Germline assignment: CDR1 SGHAT and CDR2 FQNNGV. This CDR3 comprises 14 residues. The V and J ends lost 0 bases and 7 bases respectively, with 7 bases between them. The CDR3 nucleotides are TGTGCCAGCAGCTTAGATCCGCAGAATTCACCCCTCCACTTT. Protein sequence: CASSLDPQNSPLHF.

The chain links TRBV3-1 (or the pseudogene TRBV3-2) to TRBJ2-5, with 10 nucleotides matching TRBD2. V lost 2 bases to trimming and J lost 5 bases; unmatched junction nucleotides: 5. CDR3 size: 15 residues. The germline V gene encodes CDR1 LGHDT and CDR2 YNNKEL (reference sequence). CDR3 amino acids: CASSQLAGGWETQYF. The CDR3 DNA sequence: TGTGCCAGCAGCCAATTAGCGGGGGGCTGGGAGACCCAGTACTTC.

The rearrangement uses TRBV29-1 and TRBJ2-1; D may match TRBD1 or TRBD2 (5 bases each). With 8 bases removed from V and 7 bases from J, the gap between germline ends came to 15 bases. Germline V gene sequence: CDR1 SQVTM, CDR2 ANQGSEA. The CDR3 is 12 amino acids. In nucleotides, the CDR3 is TGCAGCCCCTCTTGGGGACCAAATGAGCAGTTCTTC. Translating it yields CSPSWGPNEQFF.

The chain employs TRBV2 and TRBJ1-2; no firm D call. The CDR3 totals 9 residues. With 7 bases removed from V and 6 bases from J, the gap between germline ends came to 3 bases. CDR1 SNHLY and CDR2 FYNNEI come from the germline V gene. CDR3 sequence (DNA): TGTGCCAGCAACCATGGCTACACCTTC. This gives the protein CASNHGYTF.

In this sample, this clone turned up once. The chain employs TRBV5-5 and TRBJ2-5; D gene uncertain. This CDR3 is built from 14 residues. CDR1 and CDR2 (germline): SGHKS, YYEKEE (reference sequence). V dropped 4 bases and J dropped 4 bases, with 14 bases sitting between them. This chain's CDR3 is CASSLNDFGETQYF. For the CDR3, the DNA is TGTGCCAGCAGCCTAAATGACTTCGGAGAGACCCAGTACTTC.

This chain connects TRBV5-5 to TRBJ2-1; D is unclear. V was shortened by 2 bases and J by 0 bases, with 6 bases between the two germline ends. Germline V gene sequence: CDR1 SGHKS, CDR2 YYEKEE (reference sequence). The CDR3 sequence is 14 residues long. The CDR3 loop is CASSFQSSYNEQFF. The CDR3 nucleotides read TGTGCCAGCAGCTTCCAGAGCTCCTACAATGAGCAGTTCTTC.

The chain employs TRBV13 and TRBJ2-7; no reliable D call. Germline assignment: CDR1 PRHDT and CDR2 FYEKMQ (reference sequence). The V and J ends lost 4 bases and 4 bases respectively, with 8 bases between them. The CDR3 contains 12 residues. CDR3 sequence (DNA): TGTGCCAGCAGCTCTGGGTCTTACGAGCAGTACTTC. Protein sequence: CASSSGSYEQYF.

The chain has TRBV30 and TRBJ2-7, with no clear D. Between the trimmed V and J ends, which lost 2 bases and 0 bases, there was a span of 14 bases. Germline CDR1 GTSNPN, CDR2 SVGIG (reference sequence). The CDR3 contains 15 residues. CDR3 coding DNA: TGTGCCTGGAGTCCGACTCCCTGGAGCTCCTACGAGCAGTACTTC. It is translated as CAWSPTPWSSYEQYF.

V gene TRBV28 combines with J gene TRBJ1-2; 7 positions agree with TRBD1. Germline trimming cut 5 bases from V and 5 bases from J; bases unmatched to any gene: 8. This CDR3 is 14 amino acids long. Germline CDR1 reads MDHEN; CDR2 reads SYDVKM. CDR3 DNA sequence: TGTGCCAGCAGTCCCCCCGACAGGGCGTATGGCTACACCTTC. Its protein product is CASSPPDRAYGYTF.

The chain couples TRBV19 to TRBJ2-1, with TRBD2 matching 13 bases. Trimming took 3 bases from V and 4 from J; bases not matched to a gene: 3. The CDR3 is made up of 16 amino acids. The germline CDR1 and CDR2 sequences are LNHDA and SQIVND (reference sequence). CDR3 sequence reads: CASSIRTSGRYNEQFF. The CDR3 nucleotides are TGTGCCAGTAGTATTCGGACTAGCGGGAGATACAATGAGCAGTTCTTC.

This clone was found a few times. V gene TRBV9 combines with J gene TRBJ2-2; 12 bases are a match to TRBD2. The CDR3 is 15 amino acids. Germline V gene data show CDR1 as SGDLS and CDR2 as YYNGEE. V trimming: 4 bases; J trimming: 6 bases; junction bases outside the gene matches: 4. CDR3 sequence reads: CASSLTSGSSGELFF. The CDR3 coding sequence is TGTGCCAGCAGCCTGACTAGCGGGAGTTCCGGGGAGCTGTTTTTT.

V gene TRBV28 combines with J gene TRBJ1-1; the match to TRBD1 covers 8 bases. The V and J ends lost 5 bases and 8 bases, in that order; junction bases with no gene match: 4. This CDR3 region has 12 residues. Germline values: CDR1 MDHEN, CDR2 SYDVKM. For the CDR3, the DNA is TGTGCCAGCAGTCTCGGGACAGGAGAAGCTTTCTTT. As protein: CASSLGTGEAFF.

The chain combines TRBV7-2 with TRBJ2-7; 10 positions agree with TRBD2. Per the germline V gene, CDR1 is SGHTA and CDR2 is FQGNSA. The CDR3 runs 15 residues. The J segment lost 5 bases and the V segment lost 3 bases, leaving 7 bases of the junction unmatched. The CDR3 sequence is CASSLELAGENEQYF. The CDR3 nucleotides read TGTGCCAGCAGCTTGGAGCTAGCGGGAGAAAACGAGCAGTACTTC.

The rearrangement uses TRBV5-1 and TRBJ2-3; 9 bases agree with TRBD2. CDR3 size: 18 residues. Germline trimming cut 0 bases from V and 1 base from J; bases unmatched to any gene: 9. From germline, CDR1 is SGHRS and CDR2 YFSETQ. The CDR3 protein is CASSLETRGGRGTDTQYF. The CDR3 bases are TGCGCCAGCAGCTTGGAGACTCGAGGCGGGAGGGGCACAGATACGCAGTATTTT.

CDR3 in amino acids: CASSPAGTGNTGELFF. The CDR3 DNA is TGTGCCAGCAGCCCAGCGGGGACGGGGAACACCGGGGAGCTGTTTTTT. V usage is TRBV7-9 and J usage is TRBJ2-2, with 7 bases fitting TRBD2. The CDR3 spans 16 residues. Looked up from germline, CDR1 is SEHNR and CDR2 is FQNEAQ (reference sequence). After removal of 5 bases from V and 1 base from J, the junction contained 7 bases not matched to a gene. The full variable domain, with the rest looked up from reference TRBV7-9 and TRBJ2-2, is DTGVSQNPRHKITKRGQNVTFRCDPISEHNRLYWYRQTLGQGPEFLTYFQNEAQLEKSRLLSDRFSAERPKGSFSTLEIQRTEQGDSAMYLCASSPAGTGNTGELFFGEGSRLTVL.

This rearrangement joins TRBV29-1 to TRBJ2-6; TRBD1 might be the D (6 bases). The CDR3 is made up of 14 amino acids. Germline assignment: CDR1 SQVTM and CDR2 ANQGSEA. V lost 6 bases, J lost 1 base, and 10 bases lay in between. CDR3 DNA: TGCAGCGTACGGCAGGGGTCTGGGGCCAACGTCCTGACTTTC. It codes for CSVRQGSGANVLTF.

The chain is built from TRBV6-5 and TRBJ1-2, with D hard to call. This CDR3 comprises 15 residues. Germline V gene lookup returns CDR1 MNHEY and CDR2 SVGAGI. Trimming removed 6 bases from V and 6 bases from J, with 20 bases in between. The CDR3 spells CASSQRMDPLDGYTF. CDR3 nucleotides: TGTGCCAGCAGCCAGAGGATGGACCCGCTAGATGGCTACACCTTC.

V and J are TRBV2 and TRBJ2-7; a weak D match, TRBD1 (5 bases). CDR1 SNHLY and CDR2 FYNNEI come from the germline V gene. V lost 1 base and J 3 bases, leaving 7 bases between the germline ends. The length of the CDR3 is 13 residues. As DNA, the CDR3 is TGTGCCAGCAGTGAAGGGGGCTACTACGAGCAGTACTTC. Translation: CASSEGGYYEQYF.

The gene calls are TRBV12-3 or TRBV12-4 and TRBJ2-2; no definite D call. CDR3 size: 12 residues. The V end was cut by 6 bases, the J end by 7 bases, with 9 bases between. The chain's CDR3 is CASRIYGGELFF. CDR3 nucleotide sequence: TGTGCCAGCAGGATATATGGCGGGGAGCTGTTTTTT.

This chain joins TRBV10-2 and TRBJ2-5; TRBD1 is a possible D gene (6 bases). This CDR3 spans 15 amino acids. Germline lookup yields CDR1 WSHSY and CDR2 SAAADI. Between the trimmed V and J ends, which lost 5 bases and 2 bases, there was a span of 15 bases. The CDR3 DNA sequence: TGCGCCAGCAGTCCTATTCCGGACAGTCAAGAGACCCAGTACTTC. Amino acids: CASSPIPDSQETQYF.

The chain joins TRBV7-2 to TRBJ1-5, with D possibly TRBD1 on 5 matching bases. Between the trimmed V and J ends, which lost 1 base and 2 bases, there was a span of 12 bases. Germline V gene sequence: CDR1 SGHTA, CDR2 FQGNSA. There are 16 residues in the CDR3. The CDR3 reads CASSLVGAAGNQPQHF. The CDR3 DNA reads as TGTGCCAGCAGCTTAGTTGGGGCCGCGGGCAATCAGCCCCAGCATTTT.